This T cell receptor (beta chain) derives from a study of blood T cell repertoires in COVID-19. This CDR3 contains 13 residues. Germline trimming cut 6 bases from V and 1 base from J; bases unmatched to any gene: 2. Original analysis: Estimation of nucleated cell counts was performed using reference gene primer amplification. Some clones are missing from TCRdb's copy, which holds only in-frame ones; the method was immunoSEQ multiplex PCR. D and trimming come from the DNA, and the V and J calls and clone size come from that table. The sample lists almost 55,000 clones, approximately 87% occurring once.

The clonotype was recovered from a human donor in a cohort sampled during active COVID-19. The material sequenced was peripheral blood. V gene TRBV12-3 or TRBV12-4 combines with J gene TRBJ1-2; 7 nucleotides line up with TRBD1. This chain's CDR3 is CASSGDSNYGYTF. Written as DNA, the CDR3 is TGTGCCAGCAGCGGGGACAGTAACTATGGCTACACCTTC.